The 14 T cell receptor beta chains presented below share a single source sample, sequenced in a study of cytomegalovirus exposure and HLA in healthy donors. PCR employed 60 Vbeta and 13 Jbeta primers. Libraries were prepared by immunoSEQ multiplex PCR; TCRdb keeps only in-frame clonotypes and omits some of them. The sample records approximately 140,000 clones, 79% being singletons. The material sequenced was PBMCs. Source of these receptors: a man aged 18-30 years in good health and CMV-seronegative.

This chain joins TRBV7-2 and TRBJ2-2; TRBD1 agrees at 9 bases. CDR3 length: 17 amino acids. The germline gives CDR1 SGHTA, CDR2 FQGNSA. Trimming cost V 2 bases and J 0 bases; bases outside gene matches: 4. The CDR3 spells CASSLRGTGSNTGELFF. The CDR3 DNA is TGTGCCAGCAGCTTACGGGGGACAGGGTCGAACACCGGGGAGCTGTTTTTT.

Comments on this clone: The same CDR3 arises from other DNA sequences in this sample as well. The chain recombines TRBV7-9 with TRBJ1-2; D perhaps matches TRBD1 (6 bases). Trimming pared 5 bases from V and 3 bases from J, leaving 13 bases between. CDR1 SEHNR and CDR2 FQNEAQ come from the germline V gene (reference sequence). This CDR3 contains 14 residues. The CDR3 loop reads CASSLTGDYYGYTF. The CDR3 DNA follows: TGTGCCAGCAGCCTGACAGGAGATTACTATGGCTACACCTTC.

The genes are TRBV28 and TRBJ1-1, with 8 bases identical to TRBD1. This CDR3 is 18 amino acids long. Germline V gives CDR1 MDHEN, CDR2 SYDVKM. After removal of 8 bases from V and 3 bases from J, the junction contained 20 bases not matched to a gene. CDR3 sequence: CASYLRGGQGVEDTEAFF. CDR3 DNA: TGTGCCAGCTACCTAAGAGGAGGACAGGGAGTTGAGGACACTGAAGCTTTCTTT.

The chain has TRBV10-2 and TRBJ1-1; a weak D match, TRBD1 (5 bases). Germline loops: CDR1 WSHSY, CDR2 SAAADI. CDR3 length: 14 amino acids. Trimming took off 0 bases at V and 6 bases at J, with 11 bases between the two ends. CDR3 amino acids: CASSESRGSAEAFF. As DNA, the CDR3 is TGCGCCAGCAGTGAGTCGCGGGGGTCGGCTGAAGCTTTCTTT.

J is TRBJ2-1 and V is TRBV5-6, with D perhaps matching TRBD2 (7 bases). The V gene lost 6 bases and the J gene lost 5 bases, with 21 bases spanning the gap. Germline V gene sequence: CDR1 SGHDT, CDR2 YYEEEE. The CDR3 length is 16 residues. Here the CDR3 reads CASIPGWGGLNNEQFF. Here the CDR3 DNA reads TGTGCCAGCATCCCCGGTTGGGGGGGGCTTAACAATGAGCAGTTCTTC.

CDR3 coding DNA: TGTGCCAGTAGTCCACGACTAGCACTGATCCAAGAGACCCAGTACTTC. It encodes CASSPRLALIQETQYF. The chain carries TRBV19 and TRBJ2-5; TRBD2 matches 7 bases. This CDR3 is 16 amino acids long. CDR1 LNHDA and CDR2 SQIVND come from the germline V gene (reference sequence). With 5 bases clipped from V and 1 base from J, the junction kept 10 bases outside the gene matches. Complete variable domain (other parts from reference TRBV19 and TRBJ2-5): DGGITQSPKYLFRKEGQNVTLSCEQNLNHDAMYWYRQDPGQGLRLIYYSQIVNDFQKGDIAEGYSVSREKKESFPLTVTSAQKNPTAFYLCASSPRLALIQETQYFGPGTRLLVL.

In this sample, this clone turned up once. The chain carries TRBV5-1 and TRBJ1-2; D perhaps matches TRBD1 (5 bases). The CDR3 is 14 amino acids. Germline V gene lookup returns CDR1 SGHRS and CDR2 YFSETQ. Between the trimmed V and J ends, which lost 4 bases and 3 bases, there was a span of 13 bases. The CDR3 loop is CASSGGDGDYGYTF. DNA of the CDR3: TGCGCCAGCAGCGGCGGGGACGGGGACTATGGCTACACCTTC.

The chain is built from TRBV7-9 and TRBJ2-7; 7 bases are shared with TRBD1. V lost 5 bases, J lost 5 bases, and 9 bases stayed unmatched. Germline assignment: CDR1 SEHNR and CDR2 FQNEAQ (reference sequence). The CDR3 sequence is 14 residues long. CDR3 bases: TGTGCCAGCAGCCCAGTAGACAGGGTCCACGAGCAGTACTTC. This translates into CASSPVDRVHEQYF.

This rearrangement joins TRBV11-2 to TRBJ1-2; TRBD1 might be the D (6 bases). V was pared by 5 bases and J by 6 bases, with 16 bases between. The CDR3 spans 14 residues. CDR1 is SGHAT and CDR2 is FQNNGV in the germline V gene. CDR3 bases: TGTGCCAGCAGCCCGCAGGGGTGGGGAAATGGCTACACCTTC. It yields the protein CASSPQGWGNGYTF.

This chain joins TRBV15 and TRBJ2-5, with 7 positions matching TRBD1. Germline V gene lookup returns CDR1 LNHNV and CDR2 YYDKDF (reference sequence). This CDR3 has 14 amino acids. Germline trimming cut 3 bases from V and 5 bases from J; bases unmatched to any gene: 6. The CDR3 loop is CATSRGTGEETQYF. The CDR3 DNA reads TGTGCCACCAGCAGGGGAACAGGGGAGGAGACCCAGTACTTC.

This clone has just a few counts. V is TRBV9 and J is TRBJ1-2, with TRBD1 matching 7 bases. Unmatched junction bases numbered 5, after V lost 4 bases and J lost 2 bases. Germline loops: CDR1 SGDLS, CDR2 YYNGEE. CDR3 length equals 14 residues. The CDR3: CASSLTTGNYGYTF. The CDR3 bases are TGTGCCAGCAGCCTAACGACAGGGAACTATGGCTACACCTTC.

J is TRBJ2-5 and V is TRBV5-4; TRBD2 might be the D (7 bases). CDR1 and CDR2 (germline): SGHNT, YYREEE (reference sequence). This CDR3 contains 15 residues. V was trimmed by 4 bases and J by 4 bases, leaving 17 bases between them. The CDR3 region has the DNA TGTGCCAGCAGCCTGGTCGGGGGGCTACCAGAGACCCAGTACTTC. Its protein product is CASSLVGGLPETQYF.

V and J are TRBV30 and TRBJ2-7; maybe TRBD1 (6 bases). Germline CDR1 and CDR2: GTSNPN and SVGIG (reference sequence). The CDR3 runs 14 residues. The ends were cut back, 2 bases at V and 3 bases at J, with 14 bases in the middle. CDR3 coding DNA: TGTGCCTGGAGTTCATCCCCACAGGGCTACGAGCAGTACTTC. The encoded protein is CAWSSSPQGYEQYF. Full variable domain (missing parts from reference TRBV30 and TRBJ2-7): SQTIHQWPATLVQPVGSPLSLECTVEGTSNPNLYWYRQAAGRGLQLLFYSVGIGQISSEVPQNLSASRPQDRQFILSSKKLLLSDSGFYLCAWSSSPQGYEQYFGPGTRLTVT.

This clone was counted once. The chain joins TRBV27 to TRBJ1-2, with D possibly matching TRBD1 (6 bases). Germline lookup yields CDR1 MNHEY and CDR2 SMNVEV (reference sequence). This CDR3 has 15 residues. V shed 5 bases and J shed 2 bases, with 15 bases lying between them. The CDR3 DNA follows: TGTGCCAGCAGTCCCCGGGTGGGGACAAACTATGGCTACACCTTC. Translation: CASSPRVGTNYGYTF.